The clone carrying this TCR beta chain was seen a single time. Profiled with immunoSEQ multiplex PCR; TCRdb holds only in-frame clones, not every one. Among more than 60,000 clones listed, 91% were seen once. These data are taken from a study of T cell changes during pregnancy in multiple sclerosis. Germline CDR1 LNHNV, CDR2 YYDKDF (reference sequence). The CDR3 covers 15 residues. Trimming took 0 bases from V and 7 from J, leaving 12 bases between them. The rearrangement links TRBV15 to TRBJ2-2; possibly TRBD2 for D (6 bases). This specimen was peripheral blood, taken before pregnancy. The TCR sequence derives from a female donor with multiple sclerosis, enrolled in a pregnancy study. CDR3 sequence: CATSRDRGRSGELFF. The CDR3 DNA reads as TGTGCCACCAGCAGAGATCGGGGGAGGAGCGGGGAGCTGTTTTTT.